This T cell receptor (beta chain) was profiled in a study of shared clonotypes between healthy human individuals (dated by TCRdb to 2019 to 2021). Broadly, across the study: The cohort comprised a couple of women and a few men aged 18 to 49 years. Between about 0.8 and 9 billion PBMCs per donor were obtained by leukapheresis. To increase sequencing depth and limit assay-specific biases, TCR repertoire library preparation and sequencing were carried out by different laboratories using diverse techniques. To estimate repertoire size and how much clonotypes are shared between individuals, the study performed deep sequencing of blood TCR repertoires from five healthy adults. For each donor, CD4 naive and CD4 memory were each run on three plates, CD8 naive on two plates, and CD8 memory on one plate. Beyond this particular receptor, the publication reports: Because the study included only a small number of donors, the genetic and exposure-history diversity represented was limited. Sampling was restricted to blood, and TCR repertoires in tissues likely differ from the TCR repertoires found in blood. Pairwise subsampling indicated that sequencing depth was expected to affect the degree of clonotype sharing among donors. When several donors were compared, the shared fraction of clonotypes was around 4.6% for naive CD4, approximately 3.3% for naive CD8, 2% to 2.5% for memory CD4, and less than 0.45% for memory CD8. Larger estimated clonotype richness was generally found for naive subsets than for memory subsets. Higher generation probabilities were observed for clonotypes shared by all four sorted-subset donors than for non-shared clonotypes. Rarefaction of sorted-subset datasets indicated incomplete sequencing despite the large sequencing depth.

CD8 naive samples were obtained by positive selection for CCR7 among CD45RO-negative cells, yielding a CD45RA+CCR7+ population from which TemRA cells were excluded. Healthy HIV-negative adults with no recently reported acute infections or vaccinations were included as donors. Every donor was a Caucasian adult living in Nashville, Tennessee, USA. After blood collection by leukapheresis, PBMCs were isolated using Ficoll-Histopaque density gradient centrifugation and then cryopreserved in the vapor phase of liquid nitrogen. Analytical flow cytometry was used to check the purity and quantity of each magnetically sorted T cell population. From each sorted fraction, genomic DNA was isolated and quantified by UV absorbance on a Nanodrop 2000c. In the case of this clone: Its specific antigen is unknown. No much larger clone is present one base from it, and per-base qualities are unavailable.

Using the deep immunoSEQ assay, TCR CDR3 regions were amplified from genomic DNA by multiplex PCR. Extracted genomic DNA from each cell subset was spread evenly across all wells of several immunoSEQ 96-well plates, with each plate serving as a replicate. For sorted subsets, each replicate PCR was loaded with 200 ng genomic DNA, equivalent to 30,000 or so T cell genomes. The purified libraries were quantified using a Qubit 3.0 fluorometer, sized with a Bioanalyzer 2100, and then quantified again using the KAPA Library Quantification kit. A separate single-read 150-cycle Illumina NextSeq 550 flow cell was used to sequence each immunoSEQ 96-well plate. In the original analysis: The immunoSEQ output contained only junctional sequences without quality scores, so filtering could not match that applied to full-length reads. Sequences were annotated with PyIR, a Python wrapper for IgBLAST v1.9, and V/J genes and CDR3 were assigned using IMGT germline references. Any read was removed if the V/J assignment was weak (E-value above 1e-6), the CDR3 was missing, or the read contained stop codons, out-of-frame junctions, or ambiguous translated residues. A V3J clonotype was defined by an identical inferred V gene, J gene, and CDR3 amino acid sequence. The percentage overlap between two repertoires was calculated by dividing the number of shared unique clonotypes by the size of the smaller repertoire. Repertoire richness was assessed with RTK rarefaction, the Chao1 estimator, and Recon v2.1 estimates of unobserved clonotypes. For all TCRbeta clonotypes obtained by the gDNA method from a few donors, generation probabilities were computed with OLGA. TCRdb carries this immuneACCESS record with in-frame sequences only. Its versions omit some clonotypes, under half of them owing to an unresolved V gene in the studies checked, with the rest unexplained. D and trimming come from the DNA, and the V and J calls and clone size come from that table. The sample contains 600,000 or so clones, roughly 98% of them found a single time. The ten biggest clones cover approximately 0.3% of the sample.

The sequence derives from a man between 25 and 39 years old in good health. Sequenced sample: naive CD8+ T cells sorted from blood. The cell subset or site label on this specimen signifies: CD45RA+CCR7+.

The DNA sequence is as follows: TGTGCCAGCAGCTCGGCAACCGGCGAGCAGTACTTC. This translates into CASSSATGEQYF. Recombination joined TRBV5-5 with TRBJ2-7; no D gene call is confident. From cysteine to phenylalanine, the CDR3 is 12 amino acids long. Just CDR3 DNA is preserved here, 36 bases in frame from base 1. V is shortened by 3 bases, J by 6 bases, and the region joining them spans 10 bases. According to the germline V gene (reference sequence), CDR1 reads SGHKS and CDR2 reads YYEKEE.